Sequencing of this TCR beta chain was carried out in a study of control samples from healthy donors and cancer patients. The assay was immunoSEQ multiplex PCR, and TCRdb's table has in-frame clones only and misses some. The repertoire holds about 78,000 clones, roughly nine tenths seen once, with roughly 7.6% in the top ten. The CDR3 is 15 amino acids. The germline V gene has CDR1 GTSNPN and CDR2 SVGIG (reference sequence). V lost 2 bases, J lost 6 bases, and 14 bases lay in between. The sample taken for sequencing was blood. The chain is built from TRBV30 and TRBJ1-6, with no clear D. This receptor was obtained from a woman aged 55-69 years in good health. CDR3 sequence reads: CAWSPGPEGNSPLHF. DNA of the CDR3: TGTGCCTGGAGTCCCGGACCCGAGGGTAATTCACCCCTCCACTTT. Full variable domain (rest looked up from reference TRBV30 and TRBJ1-6): SQTIHQWPATLVQPVGSPLSLECTVEGTSNPNLYWYRQAAGRGLQLLFYSVGIGQISSEVPQNLSASRPQDRQFILSSKKLLLSDSGFYLCAWSPGPEGNSPLHFGNGTRLTVT.